The source of this T cell receptor (beta chain) is a study of blood T cells in healthy people across ages. Study conclusions and caveats: Age advanced and TCR beta diversity per million T cells fell, roughly linearly.

Next came a second PCR, run for about 7 to 12 cycles, which used a sample-barcoded 5' primer along with a J-beta primer mix. Each TCR beta cDNA got a 12-nucleotide random molecular identifier. TCRdb used MiXCR to reprocess the 5' RACE reads, holding one entry per CDR3 protein. In the table there are approximately 820,000 distinct CDR3 sequences, approximately 44% of which are singletons. The donors, all healthy, were Caucasians living in Russia, aged roughly 6 to 100. Researchers collected around 10 milliliters of peripheral blood from every single donor. Unmatched junction bases numbered 11, after V lost 0 bases and J lost 13 bases. The length of the CDR3 is 14 residues. Germline V gene lookup returns CDR1 LNHNV and CDR2 YYDKDF (reference sequence). With regard to this clonotype: What it binds is not known.

Material for sequencing was blood. V usage is TRBV15 and J usage is TRBJ1-1, with TRBD1 matching over 7 bases. The sequence derives from a man aged 60-69 years in good health. In nucleotides, the CDR3 is TGTGCCACCAGCAGAGATGGGTCGGGGACAGCCCTTTTCTTT. It codes for CATSRDGSGTALFF.